Listed below are T cell receptor beta chains from one sample, sequenced in a study of CD8+CD57+ T cells in acquired aplastic anemia. From the reads, TCRdb called clonotypes with MiXCR, one entry per CDR3 protein. The table includes about 120,000 distinct CDR3 sequences, about 50% detected once. The sample was sorted CD4+, CD8+, or CD8+CD57+ T cells (not recorded which) from PBMCs. These receptors were obtained from a human donor with aplastic anemia. The CDR3 runs from the conserved cysteine through the conserved F or W. A D gene is named only where the DNA matches it firmly.

v_gene: TRBV2; j_gene: TRBJ2-7; d_gene: .; CDR3aa: CASSVGDNEQYF
v_gene: TRBV10-3; j_gene: TRBJ1-1; d_gene: TRBD1; CDR3aa: CAMRGQAWSEAFF
v_gene: TRBV24-1; j_gene: TRBJ1-5; d_gene: .; CDR3aa: CATSGAGNQPQHF
v_gene: TRBV9; j_gene: TRBJ1-5; d_gene: .; CDR3aa: CASSDDTYQPQHF
v_gene: TRBV24-1; j_gene: TRBJ2-1; d_gene: TRBD2; CDR3aa: CATSGGLAGDEQFF
v_gene: TRBV15; j_gene: TRBJ1-1; d_gene: .; CDR3aa: CATSSLNTEAFF
v_gene: TRBV20-1; j_gene: TRBJ1-6; d_gene: .; CDR3aa: CSARGRVVGSPLHF
v_gene: TRBV29-1; j_gene: TRBJ2-7; d_gene: .; CDR3aa: CSVGTASSYEQYF
v_gene: TRBV24-1; j_gene: TRBJ1-5; d_gene: .; CDR3aa: CATSLRPGGDQPQHF
v_gene: TRBV20-1; j_gene: TRBJ1-2; d_gene: .; CDR3aa: CSASPQGLHGYTF
v_gene: TRBV7-9; j_gene: TRBJ2-1; d_gene: .; CDR3aa: CASSSTTYNEQFF
v_gene: TRBV2; j_gene: TRBJ1-5; d_gene: .; CDR3aa: CASSEVDFQPQHF
v_gene: TRBV9; j_gene: TRBJ2-5; d_gene: .; CDR3aa: CASSVGPQGRETQYF
v_gene: TRBV19; j_gene: TRBJ2-2; d_gene: TRBD2; CDR3aa: CASKGTSANTGELFF
v_gene: TRBV19; j_gene: TRBJ2-5; d_gene: TRBD2; CDR3aa: CASSPGGTSGETQYF
v_gene: TRBV10-3; j_gene: TRBJ2-2; d_gene: .; CDR3aa: CAISEVGSTGELFF
v_gene: TRBV15; j_gene: TRBJ2-3; d_gene: TRBD2; CDR3aa: CATSRRTSGGGDTQYF
v_gene: TRBV11-2; j_gene: TRBJ2-1; d_gene: .; CDR3aa: CASRLSGLTNNEQFF
v_gene: TRBV20-1; j_gene: TRBJ2-5; d_gene: TRBD1; CDR3aa: CSARPDRERETQYF
v_gene: TRBV6-1; j_gene: TRBJ1-5; d_gene: TRBD1; CDR3aa: CASRRDRGGDQPQHF
v_gene: TRBV5-4; j_gene: TRBJ2-7; d_gene: .; CDR3aa: CASSLVGTLRAEQYF
v_gene: TRBV20-1; j_gene: TRBJ2-6; d_gene: TRBD2; CDR3aa: CSAVLADRSGANVLTF
v_gene: TRBV2; j_gene: TRBJ1-6; d_gene: TRBD1; CDR3aa: CASSSSRTGDSPLHF
v_gene: TRBV10-3; j_gene: TRBJ2-7; d_gene: TRBD2; CDR3aa: CAISGGTSGGYEQYF
v_gene: TRBV10-3; j_gene: TRBJ2-7; d_gene: TRBD2; CDR3aa: CAISETNPGLAGYEQYF
v_gene: TRBV6-1; j_gene: TRBJ1-5; d_gene: .; CDR3aa: CASSTPTGASNQPQHF
v_gene: TRBV5-1; j_gene: TRBJ2-5; d_gene: TRBD2; CDR3aa: CASRTSGRRETQYF
v_gene: TRBV24-1; j_gene: TRBJ2-1; d_gene: TRBD2; CDR3aa: CATSGVLAGRNNEQFF
v_gene: TRBV5-1; j_gene: TRBJ2-7; d_gene: TRBD1; CDR3aa: CASSFGSGTGLNEQYF
v_gene: TRBV2; j_gene: TRBJ2-1; d_gene: .; CDR3aa: CASSKLPTEQFF
v_gene: TRBV15; j_gene: TRBJ2-7; d_gene: .; CDR3aa: CATSRAGTGSYEQYF
v_gene: TRBV6-1; j_gene: TRBJ1-2; d_gene: .; CDR3aa: CASSDPDGYTF
v_gene: TRBV10-3; j_gene: TRBJ2-1; d_gene: .; CDR3aa: CAISDYKKTSSMSYNEQFF
v_gene: TRBV7-9; j_gene: TRBJ2-7; d_gene: .; CDR3aa: CASSLDPDYEQYF
v_gene: TRBV12-3/TRBV12-4; j_gene: TRBJ1-1; d_gene: .; CDR3aa: CASSFGAGDPEAFF
v_gene: TRBV3-1; j_gene: TRBJ2-7; d_gene: TRBD1; CDR3aa: CASSQDRTGYYEQYF
v_gene: TRBV19; j_gene: TRBJ1-5; d_gene: .; CDR3aa: CASSIAGRSVQPQHF
v_gene: TRBV19; j_gene: TRBJ2-5; d_gene: TRBD1; CDR3aa: CASSVLPGQGSAETQYF
v_gene: TRBV20-1; j_gene: TRBJ2-3; d_gene: TRBD1; CDR3aa: CSASQGADDTQYF
v_gene: TRBV7-9; j_gene: TRBJ2-7; d_gene: TRBD2; CDR3aa: CASSSKLSGLAYEQYF
v_gene: TRBV12-3/TRBV12-4; j_gene: TRBJ2-7; d_gene: TRBD2; CDR3aa: CASALGGFSYEQYF
v_gene: TRBV20-1; j_gene: TRBJ2-4; d_gene: TRBD2; CDR3aa: CSAAGLDGPNIQYF
v_gene: TRBV10-3; j_gene: TRBJ2-2; d_gene: TRBD2; CDR3aa: CAISDSQREDALELFF
v_gene: TRBV10-1; j_gene: TRBJ1-1; d_gene: TRBD1; CDR3aa: CASRRGLGAFF
v_gene: TRBV6-1; j_gene: TRBJ2-5; d_gene: .; CDR3aa: CASSEADIQETQYF
v_gene: TRBV29-1; j_gene: TRBJ1-1; d_gene: .; CDR3aa: CSVEDPLGGEAFF
v_gene: TRBV2; j_gene: TRBJ1-2; d_gene: .; CDR3aa: CASSEVVAGGYTF
v_gene: TRBV29-1; j_gene: TRBJ1-1; d_gene: .; CDR3aa: CSVESQDRRAVNTEAFF
v_gene: TRBV3-1; j_gene: TRBJ2-5; d_gene: TRBD1; CDR3aa: CASSLPLGGARETQYF